This entry lists 17 T cell receptor beta chains sequenced from one sample in a study of neurological immune-mediated disorders (dated by TCRdb to about 2019). The method behind the library was 5' RACE. TCRdb records Illumina HiSeq 2500 as the sequencer. TCRdb ran its own pipeline on the public reads, namely fastp trimming at Q25 and MiXCR clone calling, and kept in-frame beta chains. Every CDR3 protein is listed once, alongside the most common genes and DNA of its rows. Recorded for this sample are around 55,000 distinct CDR3 sequences; over 3.5% of them occurred a single time. Jointly, the top ten make up roughly 1.9% of the sample. Input material: CD4+ T cells from blood. These receptors all come from a woman in her forties with multiple sclerosis.

This clonotype appeared a few times. This rearrangement joins TRBV6-1 to TRBJ2-2; D possibly corresponds to TRBD1 (6 bases). The germline gives CDR1 MNHNS, CDR2 SASEGT. The CDR3 runs to 15 residues. V dropped 3 bases and J dropped 6 bases, with 14 bases sitting between them. The CDR3 loop reads CASSDWTVAAGELFF. The CDR3, as DNA: TGTGCCAGCAGTGATTGGACAGTAGCTGCCGGGGAGCTGTTTTTT.

This clonotype was detected many times. This chain joins TRBV29-1 and TRBJ1-1; 8 positions match TRBD1. The CDR3 loop spans 14 amino acids. CDR1 is SQVTM and CDR2 is ANQGSEA in the germline V gene. The junction had 6 bases not matched to a gene; V was cut back by 6 bases and J by 0 bases. CDR3 loop: CSVGTGGMNTEAFF. The CDR3 DNA reads TGCAGCGTCGGAACAGGGGGAATGAACACTGAAGCTTTCTTT.

This clonotype appeared many times. The chain uses TRBV11-2 and TRBJ1-4; weak D call: TRBD1 (6 bases). V lost 5 bases and J lost 4, with 14 bases in between. CDR3 length: 15 residues. Looked up from germline, CDR1 is SGHAT and CDR2 is FQNNGV. The CDR3 DNA reads TGTGCCAGCAGCCAAAGGGGACACAGTAATGAAAAACTGTTTTTT. Translation gives CASSQRGHSNEKLFF. The full variable domain, rest sourced from reference TRBV11-2 and TRBJ1-4, is EAGVAQSPRYKIIEKRQSVAFWCNPISGHATLYWYQQILGQGPKLLIQFQNNGVVDDSQLPKDRFSAERLKGVDSTLKIQPAKLEDSAVYLCASSQRGHSNEKLFFGSGTQLSVL.

A note on this clonotype: A junction boundary mismatches the germline segment, possibly from a read error. The CDR3 sequence is CASSPAPQGAGYGDSF. DNA of the CDR3: TGTGCCAGCTCACCAGCACCACAGGGGGCAGGCTATGGCGACTCCTTC. The V gene is TRBV18, the J gene TRBJ1-2, with 9 bases lining up with TRBD1. The CDR3 loop spans 16 amino acids. Germline V gene lookup returns CDR1 KGHSH and CDR2 LQKENI.

This clonotype was observed many times. This chain links TRBV2 with TRBJ2-3; 8 nucleotides match TRBD1. The CDR3 has 15 amino acids. The J segment lost 5 bases and the V segment lost 7 bases, leaving 11 bases of the junction unmatched. Germline V gene data show CDR1 as SNHLY and CDR2 as FYNNEI. The CDR3 loop is CASKNRGSSGDTQYF. Here the CDR3 DNA reads TGTGCCAGCAAGAACAGGGGGAGTTCGGGAGATACGCAGTATTTT.

This clonotype was counted many times. The V and J genes are TRBV5-8 and TRBJ1-1; D gene unclear. This CDR3 spans 15 amino acids. The V gene's germline CDR1 is SGHTS and CDR2 YDEGEE. V lost 0 bases, J lost 0 bases, and 9 bases lay in between. CDR3: CASSLGQRLNTEAFF. DNA of the CDR3: TGTGCCAGCAGCTTGGGCCAACGCCTGAACACTGAAGCTTTCTTT.

Ten or more counts support this clonotype. V usage is TRBV5-1 and J usage is TRBJ2-3; D is unclear. The CDR3 runs to 14 residues. V dropped 0 bases and J dropped 0 bases, with 5 bases sitting between them. In germline, CDR1 is SGHRS, CDR2 YFSETQ. DNA of the CDR3: TGCGCCAGCAGCTTGGGGGAAAGCACAGATACGCAGTATTTT. Translation gives CASSLGESTDTQYF.

The table lists this clonotype with many counts. The chain is built from TRBV10-3 and TRBJ1-3; 9 nucleotides agree with TRBD1. The CDR3 is made up of 15 amino acids. From germline, CDR1 is ENHRY and CDR2 SYGVKD. V dropped 8 bases and J dropped 4; count of bases not matched to a gene: 9. CDR3 amino acids: CAIGDRGMGGNTIYF. The CDR3 DNA is TGTGCCATCGGAGACAGGGGGATGGGAGGAAACACCATATATTTT.

Ten or more counts support this clonotype. The chain recombines TRBV5-1 with TRBJ2-7, with D unresolved. With 3 bases removed from V and 5 bases from J, the gap between germline ends came to 12 bases. This CDR3 is built from 13 residues. Germline CDR1 reads SGHRS; CDR2 reads YFSETQ. CDR3 in amino acids: CASSYLGGDEQYF. As DNA, the CDR3 is TGCGCCAGCAGCTATCTGGGTGGAGACGAGCAGTACTTC. Looking up the rest from reference TRBV5-1 and TRBJ2-7 gives the full variable domain: KAGVTQTPRYLIKTRGQQVTLSCSPISGHRSVSWYQQTPGQGLQFLFEYFSETQRNKGNFPGRFSGRQFSNSRSEMNVSTLELGDSALYLCASSYLGGDEQYFGPGTRLTVT.

This clonotype was observed many times. The chain carries TRBV6-1 and TRBJ1-1, with D perhaps matching TRBD1 (5 bases). V was pared by 3 bases and J by 1 base, with 9 bases between. In germline, CDR1 is MNHNS, CDR2 SASEGT. The length of the CDR3 is 14 residues. In nucleotides, the CDR3 is TGTGCCAGCAGTGATCCGGGACGGAACACTGAAGCTTTCTTT. It yields the protein CASSDPGRNTEAFF.

This clonotype was found many times. The chain recombines TRBV25-1 with TRBJ1-6, with 7 bases that match TRBD1. The V gene's germline CDR1 is MGHDK and CDR2 SYGVNS. This CDR3 is built from 16 residues. J gave up 7 bases and V 2 bases, and 8 bases lay outside the gene matches. CDR3 sequence: CASSERMGRGNSPLHF. The CDR3 DNA sequence: TGTGCCAGCAGTGAACGGATGGGCAGGGGGAATTCACCCCTCCACTTT.

In this sample, this clonotype turned up many times. This sequence joins TRBV20-1 and TRBJ2-3; 7 positions agree with TRBD2. V dropped 5 bases and J dropped 5; count of bases not matched to a gene: 10. Germline V gene sequence: CDR1 DFQATT, CDR2 SNEGSKA (reference sequence). This CDR3 has 14 amino acids. This CDR3 is CSALSGVVGDTQYF. In nucleotides, the CDR3 is TGCAGTGCTCTAAGCGGGGTTGTAGGAGATACGCAGTATTTT.

The chain joins TRBV10-2 to TRBJ2-7, with no clear D. From germline, CDR1 is WSHSY and CDR2 SAAADI. V was pared by 7 bases and J by 4 bases, with 11 bases between. This CDR3 spans 12 amino acids. The CDR3 sequence is CASNDGLYEQYF. DNA of the CDR3: TGCGCCAGCAATGACGGCCTTTACGAGCAGTACTTC.

This clonotype occurred many times. The V call is TRBV20-1, the J call TRBJ2-1; D is perhaps TRBD2 (5 bases). The V gene lost 0 bases and the J gene lost 7 bases, with 13 bases spanning the gap. This CDR3 has 14 residues. Germline CDR1 reads DFQATT; CDR2 reads SNEGSKA (reference sequence). CDR3 sequence: CSARERGLGNEQFF. The CDR3 DNA follows: TGCAGTGCTAGAGAGCGCGGGCTGGGGAATGAGCAGTTCTTC.

Ten or more counts support this clonotype. The rearrangement uses TRBV28 and TRBJ1-1, with 8 positions matching TRBD1. Germline values: CDR1 MDHEN, CDR2 SYDVKM. The ends lost 2 bases at V and 3 bases at J; junction bases unmatched: 20. This CDR3 has 20 residues. In nucleotides, the CDR3 is TGTGCCAGCAGTTTAGTCCGTTCGTTTCAGGGGGCGGCAGATCACACTGAAGCTTTCTTT. This sequence encodes CASSLVRSFQGAADHTEAFF.

This clonotype has at least ten counts. The chain joins TRBV5-1 to TRBJ2-5; TRBD1 matches 7 bases. The V gene's germline CDR1 is SGHRS and CDR2 YFSETQ. The CDR3 runs 16 residues. With V trimmed by 1 base and J by 4 bases, 10 bases remained unmatched. The CDR3 sequence: CASSLQVTGQGETQYF. CDR3 bases: TGCGCCAGCAGCTTGCAAGTGACAGGGCAAGGAGAGACCCAGTACTTC.

This clonotype was observed many times. CDR3 coding DNA: TGCAGCGTTTCGTTAGCAACTAATGAAAAACTGTTTTTT. It is translated as CSVSLATNEKLFF. This chain uses TRBV29-1 with TRBJ1-4; no clear D. CDR3 length equals 13 residues. Trimming stripped 5 bases from V and 0 bases from J, with 7 bases between. The germline gives CDR1 SQVTM, CDR2 ANQGSEA.